These T cell receptor beta chains were read from a single sample in a study of blood T cell repertoires in COVID-19. The data were produced by immunoSEQ multiplex PCR, yet TCRdb's version contains in-frame clones alone and is incomplete. The sample shows 220,000 or so clones, 80% to 90% of them seen only once. Input material: PBMCs or T cells enriched from blood (not recorded which). These TCRs come from a woman under 30 in a cohort exposed to, infected with or recovered from COVID-19 (not recorded which). Both conserved end residues are part of each CDR3. Each record gives: clone size, J gene, D gene, V gene, CDR3 DNA, CDR3 protein. D genes are given only for firm matches. Some rows mark clone size as missing; the rest say once, few, many or name a class of expanded clone.

>.|TRBJ2-1|.|TRBV23-1
TGCGCCAGCGTCCGACTGGAGGGGTGTGAGCAGTTCTTC
CASVRLEGCEQFF
>.|TRBJ2-7|.|TRBV9
TGTGCCAGCAGCGTAGGCTCAGATCCCTACGAGCAGTACTTC
CASSVGSDPYEQYF
>.|TRBJ1-2|.|TRBV6-5
TGTGCCAGCAGCCCCCGAGGGTACTATGGCTACACCTTC
CASSPRGYYGYTF
>.|TRBJ2-7|.|TRBV11-2
TGTGCCAGCAGCTTAGTTAAGAACGGCGAGCAGTACTTC
CASSLVKNGEQYF
>once|TRBJ1-4|.|TRBV19
TGTGCCAGTAGTATATGGGCAGGGGAAAAACTGTTTTTT
CASSIWAGEKLFF
>.|TRBJ2-1|TRBD2|TRBV5-1
TGCGCCAGCAGCCCCGGTGTTAGCGGGAGTGTTGAGCAGTTCTTC
CASSPGVSGSVEQFF
>.|TRBJ1-1|.|TRBV6-5
TGTGCCAGCGTAAGCGAAATGAACACTGAAGCTTTCTTT
CASVSEMNTEAFF
>.|TRBJ1-1|.|TRBV15
TGTGCCACCAGCACCCCCGGGGACACTGAAGCTTTCTTT
CATSTPGDTEAFF
>.|TRBJ1-4|TRBD1|TRBV6-6
TGTGCCAGCAGGGTACAGGGGGCATGGGAAAAACTGTTTTTT
CASRVQGAWEKLFF
>once|TRBJ2-7|.|TRBV7-6
TGTGCCAGCAGCTTACAGGGCTACGAGCAGTACTTC
CASSLQGYEQYF
>.|TRBJ2-1|.|TRBV15
TGTGCCACCAGCAGAGAAGCGACGAGCAATGAGCAGTTCTTC
CATSREATSNEQFF
>.|TRBJ1-5|TRBD1|TRBV28
TGTGCCAGCAGTCCTCCGGACAGGGGAGGGCAGCCCCAGCATTTT
CASSPPDRGGQPQHF
>.|TRBJ1-2|TRBD1|TRBV19
TGTGCCAGTAGCCTCCCGGGGACAGCTTATGGCTACACCTTC
CASSLPGTAYGYTF
>.|TRBJ2-7|TRBD1|TRBV6-5
TGTGCCAGCAGGCTTACAGGGGGTGCCAACTACGAGCAGTACTTC
CASRLTGGANYEQYF
>.|TRBJ1-1|.|TRBV7-2
TGTGCCAGCAGTAGAAACAGGGACACTGAAGCTTTCTTT
CASSRNRDTEAFF
>.|TRBJ1-2|.|TRBV28
TGTGCCAGCAGTTTCGGGGACAACAAGTTTTTCTATGGCTACACCTTC
CASSFGDNKFFYGYTF
>.|TRBJ1-1|TRBD1|TRBV2
TGTGCCAGCAGATATGACAGGGAGAACACTGAAGCTTTCTTT
CASRYDRENTEAFF
>once|TRBJ2-1|TRBD2|TRBV28
TGTGCCAGCAGTGCCCTGGCGGGGGGGCAATACAATGAGCAGTTCTTC
CASSALAGGQYNEQFF
>.|TRBJ1-1|TRBD1|TRBV10-3
TGTGCCATCAGCCGTACGGGACAGGGGGCAGCTGAAGCTTTCTTT
CAISRTGQGAAEAFF
>.|TRBJ1-4|.|TRBV5-6
TGTGCCAGCAGCTTGGCGAGCGGTGAAAAACTGTTTTTT
CASSLASGEKLFF
>.|TRBJ1-6|.|TRBV6-5
TGTGCCAGCAGTCCGAATTCGAGCGGTAATTCACCCCTCCACTTT
CASSPNSSGNSPLHF
>.|TRBJ2-1|.|TRBV30
TGTGCCTGGAGTGTTTCCAGGGTAGGTGAGCAGTTCTTC
CAWSVSRVGEQFF
>.|TRBJ1-6|.|TRBV19
TGTGCCAGTAGTATAGGGGCGGGCCTGGGGCCCCTCCACTTT
CASSIGAGLGPLHF
>.|TRBJ1-1|.|TRBV5-1
TGCGCCAGCAGCTTGGGGGCCGAGAACACTGAAGCTTTCTTT
CASSLGAENTEAFF
>.|TRBJ1-2|.|TRBV7-9
TGTGCCAGCAGCTCGGACAAAATAGTCGCTTATGATGGCTACACCTTC
CASSSDKIVAYDGYTF
>.|TRBJ1-2|TRBD1|TRBV29-1
TGCAGCGTTCAACAGGGGGAGGGTGGCTACACCTTC
CSVQQGEGGYTF
>.|TRBJ1-2|.|TRBV6-5
TGTGCCAGCACCCTAGTGGGAGCAGATAAGGGCTACACCTTC
CASTLVGADKGYTF